The rows below give T cell receptor beta chains drawn from one sample of a study of blood T cell repertoires in COVID-19. Produced via immunoSEQ multiplex PCR; TCRdb's table is partial and in-frame only. The sample carries 95,000 to 150,000 clones, roughly 72% recorded once. The material sequenced was peripheral blood. These TCRs come from a man aged 60-69 years with acute or convalescent COVID-19. Each CDR3 is given with its conserved first and last residue. Each record gives: CDR3 DNA, CDR3 protein, CDR3 length, clone size, V gene, J gene, D gene. A D gene is named only where the DNA matches it firmly. The size field is filled for only some rows; it gives once, few, many or a size class.

DNA: TGTGCCAGCAGTGAGTTTTCCAAGCGAAACATTCAGTACTTC
CDR3: CASSEFSKRNIQYF
length: 14
size: NA
V: TRBV2
J: TRBJ2-4
D: NA

DNA: TGTGCCAGCAGCTTAGACCACCGGGACTTACAAGAGACCCAGTACTTC
CDR3: CASSLDHRDLQETQYF
length: 16
size: NA
V: TRBV7-8
J: TRBJ2-5
D: NA

DNA: TGTGCCAGCAGCCAAGGGACATTCGCAGATACGCAGTATTTT
CDR3: CASSQGTFADTQYF
length: 14
size: NA
V: TRBV6-4
J: TRBJ2-3
D: NA

DNA: TGTGCCAGCAGCTTCTTGGCGGGTAGCGGGAGAGGTCATGAGCAGTTCTTC
CDR3: CASSFLAGSGRGHEQFF
length: 17
size: NA
V: TRBV7-3
J: TRBJ2-1
D: TRBD2

DNA: TGTGCCAGCAGACAACTAGCGCGGCAAGAGACCCAGTACTTC
CDR3: CASRQLARQETQYF
length: 14
size: NA
V: TRBV6-5
J: TRBJ2-5
D: TRBD2

DNA: TGTGCCAGCAGTGTACATACAGGGAGGGGTGGCTACACCTTC
CDR3: CASSVHTGRGGYTF
length: 14
size: few
V: TRBV27
J: TRBJ1-2
D: NA

DNA: TGTGCCAGCAGCCCTCAGGGGGCCACTTACAATGAGCAGTTCTTC
CDR3: CASSPQGATYNEQFF
length: 15
size: NA
V: TRBV3-1/TRBV3-2
J: TRBJ2-1
D: TRBD1

DNA: TGCGCCAGCAGCCTGGGACAGACTAATGAAAAACTGTTTTTT
CDR3: CASSLGQTNEKLFF
length: 14
size: few
V: TRBV5-1
J: TRBJ1-4
D: TRBD1

DNA: TGCGCCAGCAGCTTGTCCAGGGGAAACACTGAAGCTTTCTTT
CDR3: CASSLSRGNTEAFF
length: 14
size: NA
V: TRBV5-1
J: TRBJ1-1
D: NA

DNA: TGTGCCAGTAGTATAGACGCCGGGACAGGGTCCTCTGGGGCCAACGTCCTGACTTTC
CDR3: CASSIDAGTGSSGANVLTF
length: 19
size: NA
V: TRBV19
J: TRBJ2-6
D: TRBD1

DNA: TGTGCCAGTAGTACCGCCGCACTAGGCTACGAGCAGTACTTC
CDR3: CASSTAALGYEQYF
length: 14
size: NA
V: TRBV19
J: TRBJ2-7
D: NA

DNA: TGTGCCAGCAGCTTAGCCGGGACTAGTCGGAACGAGCAGTACTTC
CDR3: CASSLAGTSRNEQYF
length: 15
size: few
V: TRBV7-2
J: TRBJ2-7
D: TRBD2

DNA: TGTGCCAGCAGTGAACCCTCTAACTCCTACAATGAGCAGTTCTTC
CDR3: CASSEPSNSYNEQFF
length: 15
size: NA
V: TRBV6-1
J: TRBJ2-1
D: NA

DNA: TGTGCCAGTAGTTCCGGGAATTCCTACAATGAGCAGTTCTTC
CDR3: CASSSGNSYNEQFF
length: 14
size: NA
V: TRBV19
J: TRBJ2-1
D: NA

DNA: TGTGCCAGCTCCACAAGCGAGGGTGAGCAGTACTTC
CDR3: CASSTSEGEQYF
length: 12
size: few
V: TRBV18
J: TRBJ2-7
D: NA

DNA: TGTGCCAGCTCACCAGCCACAGGAGAGCAGTACTTC
CDR3: CASSPATGEQYF
length: 12
size: NA
V: TRBV18
J: TRBJ2-7
D: NA

DNA: TGTGCCAGCAGCTTAATTTCGGGACAGGGACGAGATACGCAGTATTTT
CDR3: CASSLISGQGRDTQYF
length: 16
size: NA
V: TRBV7-3
J: TRBJ2-3
D: TRBD1

DNA: TGTGCCAGCAGTGAAGGGGGAGTGCAACTCTATGGCTACACCTTC
CDR3: CASSEGGVQLYGYTF
length: 15
size: NA
V: TRBV6-1
J: TRBJ1-2
D: NA

DNA: TGTGCCAGCAGCCTGGACTCTATAGGAGCTTTCTTT
CDR3: CASSLDSIGAFF
length: 12
size: few
V: TRBV11-2
J: TRBJ1-1
D: NA

DNA: TGTGCCAGCAGTAGTGACAGGGCGAGCAATCAGCCCCAGCATTTT
CDR3: CASSSDRASNQPQHF
length: 15
size: few
V: TRBV6-5
J: TRBJ1-5
D: TRBD1

DNA: TGTGCCAGCAGCTTAGTGCGGTTTTCACCCCTCCACTTT
CDR3: CASSLVRFSPLHF
length: 13
size: NA
V: TRBV7-2
J: TRBJ1-6
D: NA

DNA: TGCGCCAGCAGCGCGAACAGGGTCCGAATGGATGGCTACACCTTC
CDR3: CASSANRVRMDGYTF
length: 15
size: NA
V: TRBV5-1
J: TRBJ1-2
D: NA

DNA: TGCGCCAGCAGCGAGCGTAGGACTAGGACAAATGAGCAGTTCTTC
CDR3: CASSERRTRTNEQFF
length: 15
size: once
V: TRBV10-2
J: TRBJ2-1
D: TRBD2

DNA: TGTGCCATCAGTGAGAAAAACAGGGGGACGCTACAGAACACTGAAGCTTTCTTT
CDR3: CAISEKNRGTLQNTEAFF
length: 18
size: NA
V: TRBV10-3
J: TRBJ1-1
D: TRBD1

DNA: TGTGCCTGGAGTGGCGTACTTCGGGGGGCGGAAGGCTACACCTTC
CDR3: CAWSGVLRGAEGYTF
length: 15
size: NA
V: TRBV30
J: TRBJ1-2
D: NA

DNA: TGTGCCAGCAGCTTACTGGAGTCCACCGGGGAGCTGTTTTTT
CDR3: CASSLLESTGELFF
length: 14
size: NA
V: TRBV13
J: TRBJ2-2
D: NA

DNA: TGTGCCAGCAGCCCCCCTGCTCGACAGGGGGCGCCGGCCTACACCTTC
CDR3: CASSPPARQGAPAYTF
length: 16
size: NA
V: TRBV4-2
J: TRBJ1-2
D: TRBD1

DNA: TGTGCCAGCAGTTTAAAATTTGACAGGGGTTCGGGGACCCAGTACTTC
CDR3: CASSLKFDRGSGTQYF
length: 16
size: NA
V: TRBV7-9
J: TRBJ2-5
D: TRBD1

DNA: TGTGCCAGCAGCTTAACCGGGACAAGGGGCGGCGATACGCAGTATTTT
CDR3: CASSLTGTRGGDTQYF
length: 16
size: NA
V: TRBV7-3
J: TRBJ2-3
D: NA

DNA: TGTGCCAGCAGCGCGGGACCGTTAATAAGTGAGCAGTTCTTC
CDR3: CASSAGPLISEQFF
length: 14
size: NA
V: TRBV11-2
J: TRBJ2-1
D: NA

DNA: TGTGCCACCAGTAGAACCGGGACAGGGAGGGGCAATGAGCAGTTCTTC
CDR3: CATSRTGTGRGNEQFF
length: 16
size: NA
V: TRBV24-1
J: TRBJ2-1
D: TRBD1

DNA: TGTGCCAGCAGCTTAACGACAGAAACTGAAGCTTTCTTT
CDR3: CASSLTTETEAFF
length: 13
size: NA
V: TRBV7-9
J: TRBJ1-1
D: NA

DNA: TGCAGTGCCAGGGGGCCCTACGAGCAGTACTTC
CDR3: CSARGPYEQYF
length: 11
size: once
V: TRBV20-1
J: TRBJ2-7
D: TRBD1

DNA: TGTGCCAGCAGCGGACAGGGAGGATCAACTAGCGGGCTACGGACCTACGAGCAGTACTTC
CDR3: CASSGQGGSTSGLRTYEQYF
length: 20
size: NA
V: TRBV2
J: TRBJ2-7
D: NA

DNA: TGTGCCAGCAGCCGTAGTTCAGCCAGGGGTGAAAAACTGTTTTTT
CDR3: CASSRSSARGEKLFF
length: 15
size: once
V: TRBV9
J: TRBJ1-4
D: NA

DNA: TGTGCCACCAGTGATTCTGCGGGACAGGGGAACTTTTACACCTTC
CDR3: CATSDSAGQGNFYTF
length: 15
size: NA
V: TRBV24-1
J: TRBJ1-2
D: TRBD1

DNA: TGTGCCAGTAGTATTTCAAATCGACTAGCGGGAGGGCGGAAAGAGACCCAGTACTTC
CDR3: CASSISNRLAGGRKETQYF
length: 19
size: once
V: TRBV19
J: TRBJ2-5
D: TRBD2

DNA: TGTGCCAGCAGCCCGTCGGGAGTAGCGGGGTTCTATGAGCAGTTCTTC
CDR3: CASSPSGVAGFYEQFF
length: 16
size: NA
V: TRBV3-1/TRBV3-2
J: TRBJ2-1
D: TRBD2

DNA: TGTGCCAGCAGCTTACACAGTTCTTTAAGCACAGATACGCAGTATTTT
CDR3: CASSLHSSLSTDTQYF
length: 16
size: NA
V: TRBV7-3
J: TRBJ2-3
D: NA

DNA: TGTGCCATCAGTCCCCCAGCCGGGACTGGGAATAATGAGCAGTTCTTC
CDR3: CAISPPAGTGNNEQFF
length: 16
size: NA
V: TRBV10-3
J: TRBJ2-1
D: NA

DNA: TGTGCCAGTAGTACCCCGGCCCTTCTGGAGGTAGGCGAGCAGTACTTC
CDR3: CASSTPALLEVGEQYF
length: 16
size: NA
V: TRBV19
J: TRBJ2-7
D: NA

DNA: TGTGCCAGCAGCCGTAGGCAGGGGGACACTGAAGCTTTCTTT
CDR3: CASSRRQGDTEAFF
length: 14
size: once
V: TRBV3-1/TRBV3-2
J: TRBJ1-1
D: TRBD1

DNA: TGTGCCAGTAGTATTGTGGTGAGGCCAGACGGGCCCCAGCATTTT
CDR3: CASSIVVRPDGPQHF
length: 15
size: NA
V: TRBV19
J: TRBJ1-5
D: NA

DNA: TGCAGCGTTGAATTCCCGGGTTTTTTCTCTGGGGCCAACGTCCTGACTTTC
CDR3: CSVEFPGFFSGANVLTF
length: 17
size: NA
V: TRBV29-1
J: TRBJ2-6
D: NA

DNA: TGTGCCAGCAGTCCCGGGGGGTCAGATGGCTACACCTTC
CDR3: CASSPGGSDGYTF
length: 13
size: NA
V: TRBV28
J: TRBJ1-2
D: NA

DNA: TGTGCCAGTAGCCAAACTAGCGGGACCACAGATACGCAGTATTTT
CDR3: CASSQTSGTTDTQYF
length: 15
size: NA
V: TRBV19
J: TRBJ2-3
D: TRBD2

DNA: TGTGCCAGTAGTAACAGGGGGAGAGAGACCCAGTACTTC
CDR3: CASSNRGRETQYF
length: 13
size: NA
V: TRBV19
J: TRBJ2-5
D: TRBD1

DNA: TGTGCCAGCAGCTTAGCGTGGGGACAGGGATACGAGCAGTACTTC
CDR3: CASSLAWGQGYEQYF
length: 15
size: NA
V: TRBV7-3
J: TRBJ2-7
D: TRBD1

DNA: TGCGCCAGCAGCCCATGGACAGGGGGCGGCTATGGCTACACCTTC
CDR3: CASSPWTGGGYGYTF
length: 15
size: NA
V: TRBV5-1
J: TRBJ1-2
D: TRBD1